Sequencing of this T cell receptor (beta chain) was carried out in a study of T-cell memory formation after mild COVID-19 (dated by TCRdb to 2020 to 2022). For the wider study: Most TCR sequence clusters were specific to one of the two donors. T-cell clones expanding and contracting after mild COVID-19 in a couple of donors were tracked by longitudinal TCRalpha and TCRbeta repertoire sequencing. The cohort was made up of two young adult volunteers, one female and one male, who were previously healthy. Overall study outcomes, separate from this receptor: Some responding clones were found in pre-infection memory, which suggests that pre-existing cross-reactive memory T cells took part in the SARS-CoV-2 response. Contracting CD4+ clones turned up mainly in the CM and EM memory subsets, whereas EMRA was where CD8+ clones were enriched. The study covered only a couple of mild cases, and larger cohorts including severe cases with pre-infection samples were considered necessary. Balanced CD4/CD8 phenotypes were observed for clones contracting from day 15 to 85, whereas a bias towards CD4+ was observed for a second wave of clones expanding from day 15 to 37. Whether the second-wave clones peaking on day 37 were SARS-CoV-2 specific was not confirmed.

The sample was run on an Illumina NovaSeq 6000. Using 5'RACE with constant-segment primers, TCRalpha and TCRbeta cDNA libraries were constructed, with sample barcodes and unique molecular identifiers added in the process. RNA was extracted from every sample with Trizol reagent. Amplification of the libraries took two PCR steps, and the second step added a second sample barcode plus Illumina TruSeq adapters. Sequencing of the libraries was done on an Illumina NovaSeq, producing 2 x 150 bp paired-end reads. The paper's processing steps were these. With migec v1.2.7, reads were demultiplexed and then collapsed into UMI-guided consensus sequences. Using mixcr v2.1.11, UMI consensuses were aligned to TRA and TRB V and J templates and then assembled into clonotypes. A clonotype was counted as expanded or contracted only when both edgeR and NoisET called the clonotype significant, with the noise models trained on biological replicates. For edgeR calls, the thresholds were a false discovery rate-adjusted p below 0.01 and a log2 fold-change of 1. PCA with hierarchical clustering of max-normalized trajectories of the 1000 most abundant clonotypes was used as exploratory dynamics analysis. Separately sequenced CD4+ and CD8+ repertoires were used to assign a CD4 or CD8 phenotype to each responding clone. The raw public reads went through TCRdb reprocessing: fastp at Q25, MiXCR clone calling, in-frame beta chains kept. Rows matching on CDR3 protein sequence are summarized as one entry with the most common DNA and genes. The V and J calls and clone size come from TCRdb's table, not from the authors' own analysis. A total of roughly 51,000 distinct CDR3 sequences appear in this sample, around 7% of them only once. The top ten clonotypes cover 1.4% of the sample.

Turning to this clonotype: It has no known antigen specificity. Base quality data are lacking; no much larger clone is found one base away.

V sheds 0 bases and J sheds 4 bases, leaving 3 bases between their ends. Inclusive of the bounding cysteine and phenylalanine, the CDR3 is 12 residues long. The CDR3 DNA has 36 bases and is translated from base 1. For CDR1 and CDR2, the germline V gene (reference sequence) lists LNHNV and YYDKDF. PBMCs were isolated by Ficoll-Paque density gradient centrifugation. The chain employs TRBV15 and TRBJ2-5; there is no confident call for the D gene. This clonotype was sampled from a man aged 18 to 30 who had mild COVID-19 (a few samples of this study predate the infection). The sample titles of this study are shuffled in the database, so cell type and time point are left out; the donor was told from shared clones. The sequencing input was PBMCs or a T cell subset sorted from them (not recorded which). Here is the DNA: TGTGCCACCAGCAGAGAGCCAGAGACCCAGTACTTC. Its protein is CATSREPETQYF.